The 23 T cell receptor beta chains presented below share a single source sample, sequenced in a study of T-cell memory formation after mild COVID-19. TCRdb reprocessed the 5' RACE reads with MiXCR, giving one entry per CDR3 protein. The data contain about 180,000 distinct CDR3 sequences, roughly 17% of them singletons. Specimen: PBMCs or a T cell subset sorted from them (not recorded which). These TCRs come from an adult woman who had mild COVID-19 (a few samples of this study predate the infection). Cell type and time point are not known.

A few counts support this clonotype. The rearrangement uses TRBV13 and TRBJ2-3; 7 bases agree with TRBD2. The junction had 10 bases not matched to a gene; V was cut back by 5 bases and J by 2 bases. The CDR3 sequence is 16 residues long. Per germline, CDR1 PRHDT and CDR2 FYEKMQ (reference sequence). Here the CDR3 reads CASSLLGGGATDTQYF. The CDR3 coding sequence is TGTGCCAGCAGCCTGCTTGGCGGGGGAGCCACAGATACGCAGTATTTT.

V and J are TRBV7-9 and TRBJ2-6; TRBD1 is a possible D gene (5 bases). CDR1 and CDR2 from the germline V gene are SEHNR and FQNEAQ (reference sequence). V was clipped by 0 bases and J by 2 bases, with 5 bases between them. The CDR3 extends over 15 amino acids. CDR3 residues: CASSLAQAGANVLTF. The CDR3 bases are TGTGCCAGCAGCTTAGCACAGGCTGGGGCCAACGTCCTGACTTTC.

The V gene is TRBV2, the J gene TRBJ1-6; D not resolved. The CDR3 sequence is 14 residues long. The V and J ends lost 4 bases and 3 bases respectively, with 7 bases between them. Per the germline V gene, CDR1 is SNHLY and CDR2 is FYNNEI. The CDR3 loop reads CASSGRNYNSPLHF. The CDR3 DNA follows: TGTGCCAGCAGTGGACGGAACTATAATTCACCCCTCCACTTT.

The chain is built from TRBV20-1 and TRBJ1-1; maybe TRBD1 (5 bases). This CDR3 spans 16 amino acids. Per germline, CDR1 DFQATT and CDR2 SNEGSKA (reference sequence). Trimming removed 1 base at V and 1 base at J, with 16 bases between. CDR3 nucleotides: TGCAGTGCTAGAGGGGGCAGGGTTTTACCGAACACTGAAGCTTTCTTT. Translated: CSARGGRVLPNTEAFF.

This clonotype was seen more than once but under ten times. V gene TRBV29-1 combines with J gene TRBJ1-2; D perhaps matches TRBD1 (6 bases). This CDR3 has 14 amino acids. The V and J ends lost 4 bases and 8 bases respectively, with 20 bases between them. From germline, CDR1 is SQVTM and CDR2 ANQGSEA. Written as DNA, the CDR3 is TGCAGCGTTGGGGAGGGTACAGGGACGAGGGGCTACACCTTC. Its translation is CSVGEGTGTRGYTF.

V gene TRBV5-1 combines with J gene TRBJ2-1; D is possibly TRBD2 (5 bases). The CDR3 is 15 amino acids. Germline V CDR1 and CDR2: SGHRS, YFSETQ. Between the trimmed V and J ends, which lost 0 bases and 6 bases, there was a span of 13 bases. In DNA form, the CDR3 reads TGCGCCAGCAGCTTGGTTGCGGGTAGTCGCAATGAGCAGTTCTTC. Translation: CASSLVAGSRNEQFF.

The chain couples TRBV24-1 to TRBJ2-3; the match to TRBD2 covers 8 bases. This CDR3 is 15 amino acids long. CDR1 and CDR2 (germline): KGHDR, SFDVKD. V lost 4 bases and J lost 2; bases outside the gene matches: 4. CDR3 sequence (DNA): TGTGCCACCAGTGACGCCGGACTAGCCACAGATACGCAGTATTTT. Its translation is CATSDAGLATDTQYF.

This clonotype was seen a handful of times. V usage is TRBV29-1 and J usage is TRBJ2-7, with 7 bases that match TRBD1. This CDR3 has 14 residues. Trimming at V came to 4 bases and at J to 2 bases, leaving 8 bases not matched to a gene. The germline V gene encodes CDR1 SQVTM and CDR2 ANQGSEA. The CDR3 protein is CSVAGGKATYEQYF. The DNA for the CDR3 is TGCAGCGTTGCAGGGGGTAAGGCGACCTACGAGCAGTACTTC.

The V gene is TRBV29-1, the J gene TRBJ2-2; D uncertain. Germline CDR1 and CDR2: SQVTM and ANQGSEA. This CDR3 spans 11 amino acids. The V end was cut by 7 bases, the J end by 6 bases, with 9 bases between. CDR3 DNA: TGCAGCGCCTACTACGCCGGGGAGCTGTTTTTT. Translation gives CSAYYAGELFF.

This rearrangement joins TRBV30 to TRBJ2-5, with 9 bases matching TRBD2. This CDR3 is built from 16 residues. V dropped 0 bases and J dropped 5; count of bases not matched to a gene: 10. CDR1 is GTSNPN and CDR2 is SVGIG in the germline V gene (reference sequence). The CDR3 is CAWSVSAGGPIETQYF. The CDR3 DNA reads TGTGCCTGGAGTGTATCGGCGGGAGGGCCCATTGAGACCCAGTACTTC. The entire variable domain, with the rest obtained from reference TRBV30 and TRBJ2-5, is as follows: SQTIHQWPATLVQPVGSPLSLECTVEGTSNPNLYWYRQAAGRGLQLLFYSVGIGQISSEVPQNLSASRPQDRQFILSSKKLLLSDSGFYLCAWSVSAGGPIETQYFGPGTRLLVL.

The chain employs TRBV6-2 or TRBV6-3 and TRBJ1-4; 7 bases align to TRBD1. The junction had 6 bases not matched to a gene; V was cut back by 5 bases and J by 0 bases. The CDR3 runs 16 residues. Looked up from germline, CDR1 is MNHEY and CDR2 is SVGEGT. The CDR3 DNA is TGTGCCAGCAGTCAAGGACAGGCCTCAACTAATGAAAAACTGTTTTTT. Translation: CASSQGQASTNEKLFF.

This clonotype showed up just a few times. J is TRBJ2-1 and V is TRBV7-9; a possible D gene is TRBD2 (6 bases). The length of the CDR3 is 16 residues. The V end was cut by 5 bases, the J end by 6 bases, with 20 bases between. The germline gives CDR1 SEHNR, CDR2 FQNEAQ (reference sequence). The CDR3 DNA sequence: TGTGCCAGCAGCCCCCGAGCAGGAGGGCCTCTCAATGAGCAGTTCTTC. Amino acid sequence: CASSPRAGGPLNEQFF.

The chain links TRBV5-1 to TRBJ2-7; D remains ambiguous. The CDR3 has 15 amino acids. In germline, CDR1 is SGHRS, CDR2 YFSETQ. Between the trimmed V and J ends, which lost 4 bases and 1 base, there was a span of 15 bases. The CDR3 reads CASSPGWTESYEQYF. CDR3 coding DNA: TGCGCCAGCAGCCCTGGTTGGACGGAGTCCTACGAGCAGTACTTC.

This sequence joins TRBV7-2 and TRBJ2-1; D gene unclear. CDR3 length: 13 residues. V was clipped by 1 base and J by 7 bases, with 8 bases between them. Germline V gene data show CDR1 as SGHTA and CDR2 as FQGNSA. The CDR3 nucleotides are TGTGCCAGCAGCTTAGTGCGGTTTAATGAGCAGTTCTTC. Its translation: CASSLVRFNEQFF.

The chain recombines TRBV9 with TRBJ2-3, with TRBD2 matching over 10 bases. Germline V CDR1 and CDR2: SGDLS, YYNGEE. This CDR3 contains 16 residues. V gave up 1 base and J gave up 6 bases; unmatched junction bases: 8. As DNA, the CDR3 is TGTGCCAGCAGCGTAAGCGGGGGGGCCCGTGGGGATACGCAGTATTTT. Amino acids: CASSVSGGARGDTQYF.

The chain joins TRBV11-2 to TRBJ1-1; 9 bases fit TRBD1. The length of the CDR3 is 14 residues. The V gene end was trimmed by 1 base and the J gene end by 4 bases; junction bases not matched to a gene: 1. The germline V gene has CDR1 SGHAT and CDR2 FQNNGV. The CDR3 is CASSLGDRATEAFF. The CDR3 bases are TGTGCCAGCAGCTTAGGGGACAGGGCCACTGAAGCTTTCTTT.

The V gene is TRBV20-1, the J gene TRBJ2-3; 8 positions agree with TRBD2. The germline V gene encodes CDR1 DFQATT and CDR2 SNEGSKA (reference sequence). V shed 7 bases, J shed 2 bases, and the junction held 2 bases outside the gene matches. This CDR3 spans 12 amino acids. The CDR3: CSVLADTDTQYF. CDR3 in DNA: TGCAGTGTACTAGCGGACACAGATACGCAGTATTTT.

V is TRBV7-8 and J is TRBJ2-7; the match to TRBD1 covers 9 bases. Trimming cost V 1 base and J 3 bases; bases outside gene matches: 4. The CDR3 has 15 amino acids. Germline assignment: CDR1 SGHVS and CDR2 FQNEAQ. In DNA, the CDR3 is TGTGCCAGCAGCTTAGAAACAGGGGGCAGCTACGAGCAGTACTTC. As protein: CASSLETGGSYEQYF.

This chain links TRBV7-6 with TRBJ2-2; 9 positions agree with TRBD2. Losses at the gene ends were 9 bases for V and 4 bases for J; bases not matched to a gene: 12. Germline CDR1 and CDR2: SGHVS and FNYEAQ. The CDR3 is made up of 16 amino acids. The CDR3 sequence is CASVHSLAGLTGELFF. The CDR3 nucleotides are TGTGCCAGTGTCCACAGTCTAGCGGGACTCACCGGGGAGCTGTTTTTT.

V and J are TRBV10-3 and TRBJ1-2, with D possibly being TRBD1 (5 bases). Trimming pared 3 bases from V and 4 bases from J, leaving 15 bases between. The CDR3 is made up of 15 amino acids. Germline loops: CDR1 ENHRY, CDR2 SYGVKD. The CDR3 spells CAISDREGGSYGYTF. DNA for the CDR3: TGTGCCATCAGTGACAGGGAAGGCGGCAGCTATGGCTACACCTTC.

The J gene is TRBJ2-5, the V gene TRBV6-1; D is uncertain. The CDR3 has 15 residues. Germline-derived CDR1 and CDR2 are MNHNS and SASEGT. V was trimmed by 3 bases and J by 4 bases, leaving 15 bases between them. CDR3 in DNA: TGTGCCAGCAGTGATAGTAGAGCAAGGGTAGAGACCCAGTACTTC. It yields the protein CASSDSRARVETQYF.

This clonotype was detected a few times. This chain links TRBV6-5 with TRBJ2-2; D gene uncertain. This CDR3 spans 11 amino acids. Germline V lookup: CDR1 MNHEY, CDR2 SVGAGI. The V gene lost 6 bases and the J gene lost 6 bases, with 5 bases spanning the gap. In DNA, the CDR3 is TGTGCCAGCAGGGGTCCCGGGGAGCTGTTTTTT. Translated: CASRGPGELFF.

CDR3 residues: CASSHASGRMGETQYF. The CDR3 nucleotides read TGCGCCAGCAGCCACGCTAGCGGGAGGATGGGAGAGACCCAGTACTTC. The rearrangement uses TRBV5-1 and TRBJ2-5, with 11 bases fitting TRBD2. The CDR3 covers 16 residues. V was clipped by 4 bases and J by 4 bases; unmatched bases: 9. CDR1 and CDR2 (germline): SGHRS, YFSETQ. The variable domain in full, completed from reference TRBV5-1 and TRBJ2-5, reads KAGVTQTPRYLIKTRGQQVTLSCSPISGHRSVSWYQQTPGQGLQFLFEYFSETQRNKGNFPGRFSGRQFSNSRSEMNVSTLELGDSALYLCASSHASGRMGETQYFGPGTRLLVL.